This T cell receptor beta chain stems from a study of blood T cell repertoires in COVID-19. The wider study: Material from acute and convalescent COVID-19 was sourced from the United States, Italy and Spain. PBMCs, B-cell-depleted T cells, or T cells provided the cDNA or gDNA that made up the material.

Seattle enrolled patients during active infection and tracked them longitudinally. Original processing notes: Reference gene primer amplification gave estimated nucleated cell counts. Here immunoSEQ multiplex PCR was the method, and the copy in TCRdb shows in-frame clones only, minus some. Clone size and the V and J calls come from that table; the DNA yielded D and trimming. The sample has roughly 250,000 clones; 80% to 85% are singletons. The CDR3 runs to 14 residues. The V gene's germline CDR1 is SNHLY and CDR2 FYNNEI. Unmatched junction bases numbered 6, after V lost 9 bases and J lost 6 bases. Specimen: peripheral blood. The genes are TRBV2 and TRBJ1-6, with 9 nucleotides matching TRBD1. The sequence was obtained from a person aged 70 to 85 with COVID-19, enrolled during active disease. CDR3 sequence: CASDRDRVNSPLHF. For the CDR3, the DNA is TGTGCCAGTGACCGGGACAGGGTTAATTCACCCCTCCACTTT.